This is a list of T cell receptor beta chains from one sample in a study of T cell changes during pregnancy in multiple sclerosis. Method: immunoSEQ multiplex PCR; TCRdb's copy keeps in-frame clones and lacks some. The table records around 37,000 clones, 80% to 95% of them present only once. The sequencing here drew on CD8+ T cells from peripheral blood mononuclear cells, taken before pregnancy. These TCRs come from a female donor with multiple sclerosis, enrolled in a pregnancy study. Each CDR3 is given with its conserved first and last residue. Fields, in order: V gene, clone size, J gene, D gene, CDR3 protein, CDR3 DNA. A D gene is named only where the DNA matches it firmly. Only some rows state a clone size, as once, few, many or a class for expanded clones.

v_call: TRBV5-6
clone_size: .
j_call: TRBJ1-2
d_call: .
cdr3_aa: CASTRGGYYGYTF
cdr3_nt: TGTGCCAGCACACGGGGGGGATACTATGGCTACACCTTC

v_call: TRBV6-5
clone_size: .
j_call: TRBJ1-1
d_call: .
cdr3_aa: CASSSGINTEAFF
cdr3_nt: TGTGCCAGCAGTTCAGGGATCAACACTGAAGCTTTCTTT

v_call: TRBV7-9
clone_size: .
j_call: TRBJ2-1
d_call: TRBD2
cdr3_aa: CASSLAPGLALGEQFF
cdr3_nt: TGTGCCAGCAGCTTAGCGCCGGGACTAGCTTTAGGTGAGCAGTTCTTC

v_call: TRBV28
clone_size: .
j_call: TRBJ2-5
d_call: TRBD1
cdr3_aa: CASRGGAGTGGAETQYF
cdr3_nt: TGTGCCAGCAGGGGGGGAGCCGGGACAGGGGGCGCGGAGACCCAGTACTTC

v_call: TRBV9
clone_size: once
j_call: TRBJ2-1
d_call: .
cdr3_aa: CASSVEDRYNEQFF
cdr3_nt: TGTGCCAGCAGCGTAGAAGACAGATACAATGAGCAGTTCTTC

v_call: TRBV2
clone_size: once
j_call: TRBJ1-5
d_call: .
cdr3_aa: CASSEKQQPQHF
cdr3_nt: TGTGCCAGCAGTGAGAAACAACAGCCCCAGCATTTT

v_call: TRBV7-9
clone_size: .
j_call: TRBJ2-7
d_call: TRBD2
cdr3_aa: CASSFVPGTTHYEQYF
cdr3_nt: TGTGCCAGCAGCTTTGTGCCCGGGACTACCCACTACGAGCAGTACTTC

v_call: TRBV9
clone_size: many
j_call: TRBJ1-2
d_call: .
cdr3_aa: CASSVGQFPYGYTF
cdr3_nt: TGTGCCAGCAGCGTAGGTCAGTTCCCCTATGGCTACACCTTC

v_call: TRBV7-9
clone_size: few
j_call: TRBJ1-2
d_call: .
cdr3_aa: CASSARGSGYTF
cdr3_nt: TGTGCCAGCAGCGCGCGGGGTTCTGGCTACACCTTC

v_call: TRBV14
clone_size: few
j_call: TRBJ2-3
d_call: .
cdr3_aa: CASSQDRATDTQYF
cdr3_nt: TGTGCCAGCAGCCAAGACAGGGCCACAGATACGCAGTATTTT

v_call: TRBV28
clone_size: .
j_call: TRBJ2-1
d_call: .
cdr3_aa: CASQGRASSSYNGQFF
cdr3_nt: TGTGCCTCACAGGGACGGGCTTCAAGCTCCTACAATGGGCAGTTCTTC

v_call: TRBV2
clone_size: many
j_call: TRBJ2-1
d_call: .
cdr3_aa: CASSARAPYNEQFF
cdr3_nt: TGTGCCAGCAGTGCCCGAGCACCCTACAATGAGCAGTTCTTC

v_call: TRBV5-1
clone_size: .
j_call: TRBJ1-1
d_call: TRBD1
cdr3_aa: CASRFATGLVNTEAFF
cdr3_nt: TGCGCCAGCAGATTTGCGACAGGGTTGGTGAACACTGAAGCTTTCTTT

v_call: TRBV11-2
clone_size: .
j_call: TRBJ2-5
d_call: .
cdr3_aa: CASSLDPPSKMKTQYF
cdr3_nt: TGTGCCAGCAGCTTAGATCCCCCTAGCAAGATGAAGACCCAGTACTTC

v_call: TRBV7-8
clone_size: .
j_call: TRBJ1-5
d_call: .
cdr3_aa: CASSSHQASNQPQHF
cdr3_nt: TGTGCCAGCAGCTCTCACCAGGCAAGCAATCAGCCCCAGCATTTT

v_call: TRBV6-6
clone_size: .
j_call: TRBJ1-5
d_call: .
cdr3_aa: CASSYPGGQQPQHF
cdr3_nt: TGTGCCAGCAGTTACCCCGGGGGTCAGCAGCCCCAGCATTTT

v_call: TRBV27
clone_size: .
j_call: TRBJ2-1
d_call: .
cdr3_aa: CASNGGADGNEQFF
cdr3_nt: TGTGCCAGCAATGGAGGGGCAGATGGGAATGAGCAGTTCTTC

v_call: TRBV6-6
clone_size: .
j_call: TRBJ2-1
d_call: .
cdr3_aa: CASSYGLAPTNEQFF
cdr3_nt: TGTGCCAGCAGTTACGGGCTAGCGCCAACCAATGAGCAGTTCTTC

v_call: TRBV27
clone_size: .
j_call: TRBJ1-2
d_call: TRBD1
cdr3_aa: CASSLSNQGANGYTF
cdr3_nt: TGTGCCAGCAGTTTATCGAACCAGGGGGCGAATGGCTACACCTTC

v_call: TRBV9
clone_size: .
j_call: TRBJ1-2
d_call: .
cdr3_aa: CASSVGGLPNYGYTF
cdr3_nt: TGTGCCAGCAGCGTCGGGGGACTCCCTAACTATGGCTACACCTTC

v_call: TRBV2
clone_size: few
j_call: TRBJ1-2
d_call: .
cdr3_aa: CASIDSYYGYTF
cdr3_nt: TGTGCCAGCATCGACAGTTACTATGGCTACACCTTC

v_call: TRBV5-5
clone_size: .
j_call: TRBJ1-5
d_call: .
cdr3_aa: CASSLAGDRHQPQHF
cdr3_nt: TGTGCCAGCAGCCTTGCGGGGGACCGACATCAGCCCCAGCATTTT

v_call: TRBV9
clone_size: .
j_call: TRBJ2-2
d_call: TRBD2
cdr3_aa: CASSVGTSATNTGELFF
cdr3_nt: TGTGCCAGCAGCGTAGGCACTAGCGCGACGAACACCGGGGAGCTGTTTTTT

v_call: TRBV5-4
clone_size: .
j_call: TRBJ2-3
d_call: TRBD1
cdr3_aa: CASSQDRGESTDTQYF
cdr3_nt: TGTGCCAGCAGCCAGGACAGGGGGGAAAGCACAGATACGCAGTATTTT

v_call: TRBV5-1
clone_size: .
j_call: TRBJ2-7
d_call: TRBD2
cdr3_aa: CASSPRTSGTYEQYF
cdr3_nt: TGCGCCAGCTCCCCGCGGACTAGCGGGACCTACGAGCAGTACTTC

v_call: TRBV11-1
clone_size: .
j_call: TRBJ2-5
d_call: .
cdr3_aa: CASSLRKFRDSSPQETQYF
cdr3_nt: TGTGCCAGCAGCTTAAGAAAGTTCAGGGACTCGAGCCCTCAAGAGACCCAGTACTTC

v_call: TRBV5-1
clone_size: medium-sized
j_call: TRBJ1-1
d_call: TRBD1
cdr3_aa: CASSPNRGIAEAFF
cdr3_nt: TGCGCCAGCAGCCCCAACAGGGGGATCGCTGAAGCTTTCTTT

v_call: TRBV29-1
clone_size: .
j_call: TRBJ1-2
d_call: TRBD1
cdr3_aa: CSAWDRESFGYTF
cdr3_nt: TGCAGCGCCTGGGACAGGGAGTCGTTTGGCTACACCTTC

v_call: TRBV5-5
clone_size: .
j_call: TRBJ2-3
d_call: .
cdr3_aa: CASSLTRGYADTQYF
cdr3_nt: TGTGCCAGCAGCTTGACCAGGGGTTACGCAGATACGCAGTATTTT

v_call: TRBV7-9
clone_size: .
j_call: TRBJ2-1
d_call: .
cdr3_aa: CASSSLGNEQFF
cdr3_nt: TGTGCCAGCAGCTCACTAGGGAATGAGCAGTTCTTC

v_call: TRBV14
clone_size: .
j_call: TRBJ2-7
d_call: .
cdr3_aa: CASSRWRESQWNEQYF
cdr3_nt: TGTGCCAGCAGCCGGTGGCGGGAAAGTCAGTGGAACGAGCAGTACTTC